This T cell receptor (beta chain) stems from a study of cytomegalovirus exposure and HLA in healthy donors. Profiled with immunoSEQ multiplex PCR; TCRdb holds only in-frame clones, not every one. The repertoire holds around 250,000 clones, with around 91% as singletons. Germline CDR1 and CDR2: MRHNA and SNTAGT. The CDR3 contains 12 residues. Trimming removed 7 bases from V and 8 bases from J, with 11 bases in between. This TCR came from a woman aged 25-40 years in good health and CMV-seronegative. The chain carries TRBV6-4 and TRBJ1-4, with D hard to call. The sample taken for sequencing was PBMCs. CDR3 coding DNA: TGTGCCAGCACGTCGGGGTGGGAAAAACTGTTTTTT. This translates into CASTSGWEKLFF.